A selection of T cell receptor beta chains follows, all from one sample in a study of regulatory T cells in long-lasting Graves disease. One entry per CDR3 protein results from TCRdb running MiXCR on the multiplex PCR reads. The sample lists about 470,000 distinct CDR3 sequences, roughly 21% occurring once. The input for sequencing was peripheral blood mononuclear cells (PBMCs), taken when the disease was refractory, from a patient treated with antithyroid drugs. The receptors stem from a female donor with Graves disease. Both conserved end residues are part of each CDR3. D genes are given only for firm matches. A clone size is listed for some rows: how often the clone was seen (once, few, many), or a class if it is expanded.

CASSRDTTRPQYF,TGTGCCAGCAGTCGGGACACAACCCGGCCCCAGTACTTC,.,13,TRBJ2-5,TRBV6-1,many
CAISERLVSSYEQYF,TGTGCCATCAGTGAGAGACTAGTCAGCTCCTACGAGCAGTACTTC,.,15,TRBJ2-7,TRBV10-3,.
CASSSGNGSPLHF,TGTGCCAGCAGTTCCGGGAATGGGTCACCCCTCCACTTT,.,13,TRBJ1-6,TRBV28,many
CASSSRAYNEKLFF,TGCGCCAGCAGCTCACGGGCCTACAATGAAAAACTGTTTTTT,.,14,TRBJ1-4,TRBV5-1,many
CASSPRSLKQSPSGNTIYF,TGCGCCAGCAGCCCACGTTCACTAAAACAGTCCCCCTCTGGAAACACCATATATTTT,.,19,TRBJ1-3,TRBV5-1,few
CATSDFLGNQPQHF,TGTGCCACCAGTGATTTTTTAGGGAATCAGCCCCAGCATTTT,.,14,TRBJ1-5,TRBV24-1,few
CASSPSGQGRYEQYF,TGTGCCAGCAGCCCCTCCGGCCAGGGACGGTACGAGCAGTACTTC,.,15,TRBJ2-7,TRBV7-9,.
CASSVAASEQFF,TGTGCCAGCAGTGTTGCGGCTAGCGAGCAGTTCTTC,.,12,TRBJ2-1,TRBV2,many
CASSFPPYRDSYEQYF,TGTGCCAGCAGCTTCCCCCCGTACCGGGACTCCTACGAGCAGTACTTC,.,16,TRBJ2-7,TRBV7-2,many
CSVEKGPQETQYF,TGCAGCGTTGAAAAGGGGCCCCAAGAGACCCAGTACTTC,.,13,TRBJ2-5,TRBV29-1,few
CAISGLPRGGAIEQYF,TGTGCCATCAGTGGCCTACCCAGGGGGGGGGCGATCGAGCAGTACTTC,.,16,TRBJ2-7,TRBV10-3,.
CSATTGIRANVLTF,TGCAGTGCTACTACAGGGATTCGGGCCAACGTCCTGACTTTC,.,14,TRBJ2-6,TRBV20-1,many
CATLPRGGGTDTQYF,TGTGCCACCCTCCCAAGGGGGGGGGGCACAGATACGCAGTATTTT,.,15,TRBJ2-3,TRBV19,.
CASSLDRAGGDGNTIYF,TGTGCCAGCAGCTTAGATCGGGCAGGGGGCGATGGAAACACCATATATTTT,TRBD1,17,TRBJ1-3,TRBV11-2,.
CASTLTGRGVQETQYF,TGTGCCAGCACCTTAACGGGCAGGGGGGTCCAAGAGACCCAGTACTTC,.,16,TRBJ2-5,TRBV12-3/TRBV12-4,many
CASSQGGRGHLGEQYF,TGTGCCAGCAGCCAAGGCGGGCGGGGTCATCTTGGGGAGCAGTACTTC,.,16,TRBJ2-7,TRBV14,few
CASRTGGDEQFF,TGTGCCAGCAGGACCGGAGGCGATGAGCAGTTCTTC,.,12,TRBJ2-1,TRBV6-1,.
CASSHRQGVYEQYF,TGCGCCAGCAGCCACAGACAGGGGGTCTACGAGCAGTACTTC,TRBD1,14,TRBJ2-7,TRBV4-1,few
CASSPPTGYNTEAFF,TGTGCCAGCAGTCCCCCCACAGGGTACAACACTGAAGCTTTCTTT,.,15,TRBJ1-1,TRBV28,many
CSAPRDTQETQYF,TGCAGTGCCCCCCGGGACACCCAAGAGACCCAGTACTTC,.,13,TRBJ2-5,TRBV20-1,many
CASSPPVGTSGGLVHEQYF,TGTGCCAGCAGCCCTCCCGTGGGGACTAGCGGGGGGCTGGTCCACGAGCAGTACTTC,TRBD2,19,TRBJ2-7,TRBV7-9,.
CASSPRTDPNEQFF,TGTGCCAGCAGCCCCAGGACAGACCCCAATGAGCAGTTCTTC,.,14,TRBJ2-1,TRBV7-6,.
CASSPGSTADTQYF,TGTGCCAGCAGCCCCGGGTCAACAGCAGATACGCAGTATTTT,.,14,TRBJ2-3,TRBV3-1,.
CASSLFQGRSYTF,TGTGCCAGCAGTTTATTCCAGGGGAGGAGCTACACCTTC,.,13,TRBJ1-2,TRBV28,many
CASKADSLYEQYF,TGCGCCAGCAAAGCCGACAGCCTCTACGAGCAGTACTTC,.,13,TRBJ2-7,TRBV5-1,.
CASSSSGLKETQYF,TGTGCCAGCAGCTCCTCGGGACTAAAAGAGACCCAGTACTTC,TRBD2,14,TRBJ2-5,TRBV28,many
CASSLARGRARDEQYF,TGTGCTAGCAGCTTAGCGCGCGGGAGGGCCAGGGACGAGCAGTACTTC,TRBD2,16,TRBJ2-7,TRBV7-7,few
CASSRGLPLNYGYTF,TGTGCCAGCAGCCGAGGGTTGCCACTTAACTATGGCTACACCTTC,.,15,TRBJ1-2,TRBV7-2,many
CASSLGAAEVRLREQYF,TGTGCCAGCAGCTTAGGGGCAGCGGAAGTTCGATTACGCGAGCAGTACTTC,.,17,TRBJ2-7,TRBV7-8,.
CASSLEGTGTQPQHF,TGCGCCAGCAGCTTGGAGGGGACAGGGACTCAGCCCCAGCATTTT,TRBD1,15,TRBJ1-5,TRBV5-1,.
CSARAPGQGATEAFF,TGCAGTGCTAGAGCCCCGGGACAGGGGGCCACTGAAGCTTTCTTT,TRBD1,15,TRBJ1-1,TRBV20-1,few
CATSDLLGASGGNEQFF,TGTGCCACCAGTGATTTGCTGGGGGCTAGCGGGGGCAATGAGCAGTTCTTC,TRBD2,17,TRBJ2-1,TRBV24-1,.
CAGSVGSGLSYEQYF,TGTGCCGGCAGCGTGGGTAGCGGGCTCTCCTACGAGCAGTACTTC,TRBD2,15,TRBJ2-7,TRBV9,.
CASSNLTTITPGTSGRAGNGELFF,TGTGCCAGCAGCAACCTGACGACCATAACCCCCGGGACTAGCGGGAGGGCCGGGAACGGGGAGCTGTTTTTT,TRBD2,24,TRBJ2-2,TRBV28,.
CASSWGLARGSSYNEQFF,TGTGCCAGCAGCTGGGGACTAGCTAGGGGGTCCTCCTACAATGAGCAGTTCTTC,TRBD2,18,TRBJ2-1,TRBV11-1,.
CASSPRGLAVYTF,TGTGCCAGCAGCCCAAGGGGACTAGCTGTCTACACCTTC,.,13,TRBJ1-2,TRBV9,.
CASSPGASGRYQETQYF,TGTGCCAGTAGCCCAGGGGCTAGCGGGAGGTACCAAGAGACCCAGTACTTC,TRBD2,17,TRBJ2-5,TRBV19,.
CASSKGQEQYF,TGTGCCAGCAGTAAGGGACAAGAGCAGTACTTC,.,11,TRBJ2-7,TRBV12-3/TRBV12-4,many
CASSTRFDQPQHF,TGTGCCAGCAGCACCCGATTTGATCAGCCCCAGCATTTT,.,13,TRBJ1-5,TRBV9,few
CASSFVHGSYNEQFF,TGTGCCAGCAGTTTCGTCCACGGGAGTTACAATGAGCAGTTCTTC,.,15,TRBJ2-1,TRBV27,few
CAISFSDSQPQHF,TGTGCCATCAGTTTCTCAGACTCTCAGCCCCAGCATTTT,.,13,TRBJ1-5,TRBV10-3,few
CSVDGLAGGSSYNEQFF,TGCAGCGTTGACGGGCTAGCGGGGGGCTCCTCCTACAATGAGCAGTTCTTC,TRBD2,17,TRBJ2-1,TRBV29-1,few
CASSGRGVQPQHF,TGTGCCAGCAGTGGACGGGGCGTCCAGCCCCAGCATTTT,.,13,TRBJ1-5,TRBV12-3/TRBV12-4,many
CASSLQLDYGYTF,TGTGCCAGCAGTTTACAGCTGGACTATGGCTACACCTTC,.,13,TRBJ1-2,TRBV12-3/TRBV12-4,many
CASSYSLGSLANTQYF,TGTGCCAGCAGTTACTCGTTGGGTTCCCTCGCAAATACGCAGTATTTT,.,16,TRBJ2-3,TRBV6-5,.
CASSHDGHRVTYGYTF,TGTGCCAGCAGCCACGATGGACACAGGGTAACCTATGGCTACACCTTC,.,16,TRBJ1-2,TRBV3-1,few
CAIREDRDGSYEQYF,TGTGCCATCAGAGAAGACCGGGACGGATCCTACGAGCAGTACTTC,.,15,TRBJ2-7,TRBV10-3,few
CSALQGQGDSPLHF,TGCAGTGCTCTCCAGGGACAGGGTGATTCACCCCTCCACTTT,TRBD1,14,TRBJ1-6,TRBV20-1,many
CASSPAPGGRTGELFF,TGTGCCAGCAGCCCCGCTCCGGGAGGACGAACCGGGGAGCTGTTTTTT,TRBD2,16,TRBJ2-2,TRBV7-8,.
CASSVTSGTRLNTGELFF,TGTGCCAGCAGCGTAACTAGCGGGACCAGACTGAACACCGGGGAGCTGTTTTTT,TRBD2,18,TRBJ2-2,TRBV9,few
CSARDWGTSYEQYF,TGCAGTGCTAGAGATTGGGGGACTTCCTACGAGCAGTACTTC,.,14,TRBJ2-7,TRBV20-1,few
CASSLIPGQGSDEQYF,TGTGCCAGCAGCCTAATACCGGGACAGGGGTCAGACGAGCAGTACTTC,TRBD1,16,TRBJ2-7,TRBV7-2,few
CASSHGLAGAYEQYF,TGTGCCAGCAGTCACGGACTAGCGGGCGCCTACGAGCAGTACTTC,TRBD2,15,TRBJ2-7,TRBV28,many
CASSPAGTGNTEAFF,TGTGCCAGCAGCCCCGCCGGGACAGGGAACACTGAAGCTTTCTTT,TRBD1,15,TRBJ1-1,TRBV7-9,many
CASSLVAGLETQYF,TGTGCCAGCAGCTTAGTTGCAGGGCTAGAGACCCAGTACTTC,.,14,TRBJ2-5,TRBV11-1,.
CASSYGGKGSNQPQHF,TGTGCCAGCAGTTACGGGGGGAAGGGGAGCAATCAGCCCCAGCATTTT,.,16,TRBJ1-5,TRBV6-2/TRBV6-3,.
CASSKLPGLAASSSYEQYF,TGTGCCAGCAGTAAACTCCCGGGACTAGCGGCGTCATCCTCCTACGAGCAGTACTTC,TRBD2,19,TRBJ2-7,TRBV28,many
CASSQEGFGAATNEKLFF,TGTGCCAGCAGCCAAGAAGGTTTCGGAGCGGCAACTAATGAAAAACTGTTTTTT,.,18,TRBJ1-4,TRBV7-9,.
CSGAGAWDSSYEQYF,TGCAGCGGAGCGGGGGCATGGGACAGTTCCTACGAGCAGTACTTC,.,15,TRBJ2-7,TRBV29-1,few
CSARDLGQGSNIQYF,TGCAGTGCTAGAGATCTAGGGCAGGGTAGTAACATTCAGTACTTC,.,15,TRBJ2-4,TRBV20-1,.